This TCR beta chain was profiled in a study of regulatory T cells in long-lasting Graves disease (dated by TCRdb to the early 2020s). A note on the overall study: Patients with newly diagnosed Graves' disease had been on antithyroid drugs for under 3 months. A total of roughly 33 samples were covered by TCR sequencing, comprising around 13 persistent and around 20 newly diagnosed Graves' disease patients. The study took place in China and was registered as a clinical trial. Patients with persistent Graves' disease were compared with patients with newly diagnosed Graves' disease using TCR sequencing and RNA sequencing of peripheral blood.

This clonotype has only a few counts. It has no known antigen specificity. No qualities accompany the bases; no much larger clone lies one base away. At the junction V is shortened by 8 bases and J by 6 bases, with 20 bases in between. CDR1 and CDR2 (MNHEY, SMNVEV) derive from the germline V gene (reference sequence). Taken from cysteine to phenylalanine, the CDR3 has 14 residues. CDR3 DNA is the only sequence kept; it has 42 bases, read in frame from the first base. The library was produced with multiplex PCR. These reads were obtained on an Illumina HiSeq 4000. CDR3 regions were amplified by Arm-PCR with iRepertoire HTBI primers to construct TCR beta libraries. Before sequencing, the PCR products went through gel purification. In the original analysis: Gene usage analysis of CDR3 amino acid clonotypes relied on the 60 or so TRBV and over 13 TRBJ segments identified across samples. Filtered high-quality paired reads were merged into contigs using COPE and FqMerger. BLAST was used to align contigs to IMGT TRBV, TRBD and TRBJ reference genes, with CDR3 defined following IMGT. Any clonotype with a frequency above 0.1% was counted as a highly expanded clone. Shannon entropy served as the measure of repertoire diversity, while the Gini coefficient captured V-J evenness. A clonotype was considered public if more than one individual shared it. TCRdb passed the public sequencing reads through fastp at Q25 and MiXCR, retaining productive beta sequences. Rows matching on CDR3 protein sequence are summarized as one entry with the most common DNA and genes. TCRdb, not the original authors, processed these V and J calls. For this sample there are 680,000 or so distinct CDR3 sequences; approximately 15% appear just once. The top ten clones comprise approximately 18% of the sample.

The time point label corresponds to: newly diagnosed GD, antithyroid drugs for less than 3 months. For both TCR sequencing and RNA sequencing, RNA was extracted from PBMCs in TRIzol. The diagnosis of Graves' disease was made according to American Thyroid Association guidelines. The patients came from an endocrinology department in Xi'an, China. Each patient gave about 10 milliliters of peripheral blood, collected in an EDTA anticoagulant tube. Ficoll Paque Plus density gradient separation was used to isolate PBMCs, and no additional T cell sorting was done. An Agilent 2100 Bioanalyzer and agarose gel were used to check RNA quality, while a NanoDrop 2000 measured RNA concentration. The investigation overall reported the following: Patients with persistent disease shared more public clonotypes (around 2,700) than newly diagnosed patients did (about 1,000). Persistent disease showed preferential use of TRBV28, TRBJ1-2 and TRBJ2-5, whereas newly diagnosed disease favored TRBV20-1 and TRBJ2-1. As a limitation, the authors acknowledged that the small sample size may reduce accuracy. Compared with newly diagnosed patients, patients with persistent Graves' disease had lower TCR Shannon entropy and fewer highly expanded clones, which suggests clonal expansion. Peripheral blood alone was examined, since thyroid tissue, which constituted the primary lesion, could not be accessed. Sequencing and analysis were restricted to the TCR beta chain.

In addition, the sample was reused for a study of T cells in Graves' hyperthyroidism and ophthalmopathy. The second paper states: Graves' hyperthyroidism was defined as stable when no progression to ophthalmopathy occurred over 18 months of follow-up. Hyperthyroidism patients were aged 18 to 65 years and newly diagnosed, with disease duration of less than 2 months. Exclusion was applied to patients with uncontrolled infections, other autoimmune diseases, pregnancy or lactation. Clinical symptoms, serum thyroxine and TRAb, thyroid ultrasound, and orbital computed tomography formed the basis for the diagnoses. A first-round RT-PCR of the TCR CDR3 used the HTBI primer set with the Qiagen OneStep RT-PCR kit. Most expanded thyroid clonotypes (frequency above 0.001) were also found in blood, which suggests that blood repertoires may mirror thyroid immune responses. A model built on a 13 V-J signature distinguished ophthalmopathy from stable hyperthyroidism, reaching about 88% sensitivity and approximately 83% specificity in cross-validation and 80%/75% in testing. In validation, the model predicted progression to ophthalmopathy with approximately 69% sensitivity and approximately 72% specificity, a median of 6.5 months before onset. TCR V-J signatures able to tell the groups apart were searched for in a discovery cohort of approximately 95 patients, of whom over 40 had Graves' ophthalmopathy and around 57 had stable Graves' hyperthyroidism. Prospective prediction of ophthalmopathy was tested in an independent validation cohort consisting of 18 to 20 hyperthyroidism patients and some 17 patients who later progressed to ophthalmopathy. For training and testing, the 80 to 100 patients in the discovery cohort were randomly divided in a 7:3 ratio. In more than 5 Graves' hyperthyroidism patients, the study also compared T-cell repertoires from thyroid tissue with T-cell repertoires from blood. Following sampling, methimazole starting at 30 mg daily was given to hyperthyroidism patients, and high-dose intravenous methylprednisolone was given to ophthalmopathy patients. Libraries were constructed in a second round of multiplex PCR, after which size selection and purification were carried out. Libraries were sequenced paired-end with 100 bp reads on an Illumina HiSeq2000. SOAPnuke was used to process the raw data, with reads discarded if the reads contained adapters or uncalled bases, had a mean Phred below 15, or lacked an exact constant-primer or identifier match. High-quality paired reads were merged with COPE v1.2.5, and unique nucleotide sequences were defined as clonotypes. Clonotypes were aligned to IMGT TRBV, TRBD and TRBJ reference segments using MiTCR v1.1. The analysis included only V-J combinations with a frequency above 0.0001, which together covered approximately 99% of the repertoires. The TCS score was defined as the ratio of F50 (clonal expansion) to E x V (chaos), calculated using BLOSUM62-based TCRdist between CDR3 peptides within each V-J. Welch's t-statistics and random forest reduced 500 to 550 V-J features to some 14, which were used in a naive Bayes classifier (R e1071). Sample size was not statistically predetermined, and blinding of investigators to group allocation was not performed. TCR Vbeta CDR3 sequencing of 130 to 150 peripheral blood samples (over 40 ophthalmopathy, 75 to 80 hyperthyroidism and some 17 progressor patients) is reported in the paper.

The chain couples TRBV27 to TRBJ2-7; the D assignment is uncertain and may be TRBD1 or TRBD2, with 5 bases supporting each. This receptor was obtained from a woman aged 25 to 45 with Graves disease. Donor details come from another sample of the same person, matched by shared clones. Sample: peripheral blood mononuclear cells (PBMCs), taken at new diagnosis, from a patient treated with antithyroid drugs. The sequenced DNA is TGTGCCAGCGCCCTTGGGGGATCACCCTTCGAGCAGTACTTC. The resulting protein is CASALGGSPFEQYF.